This TCR beta chain was captured in a study of blood T cells in healthy people across ages. Turning to the study itself: There was about one barcoded beta molecule captured by template switching per two T cells. Findings and limits, study-wide: Unknown donor CMV status possibly confounded expanded clonotype changes. Long-lived donors had more naive CD4+ cells and higher diversity than aged donors.

Trimming took off 7 bases at V and 3 bases at J, with 21 bases between the two ends. Germline CDR1 MDHEN, CDR2 SYDVKM. This CDR3 spans 17 amino acids. For the second PCR, which ran for roughly 6 to 12 cycles, a sample-barcoded 5' primer and a J-beta primer mix were used. Through a template-switch adaptor with 12 random nucleotides, each cDNA molecule received a tag. TCRdb called the 5' RACE reads again in MiXCR, with one record for every CDR3 protein. The sample yields some 1.5 million distinct CDR3 sequences, less than 45% seen once. Details on this clonotype: Antigen unknown.

The gene calls are TRBV28 and TRBJ1-4; D is perhaps TRBD1 (6 bases). What was sequenced was blood. The sequence was obtained from a woman between 18 and 29 years old in good health. The CDR3 DNA sequence: TGTGCCAGCACTACCCTACCCCGGCCAGGGGCTAATGAAAAACTGTTTTTT. Translation gives CASTTLPRPGANEKLFF.